The 7 T cell receptor beta chains below were found in one sample sequenced in a study of T-cell reconstitution after alpha-beta-depleted transplantation in children. Unique molecular identifiers tagged the TCRbeta library. MiXCR, run by TCRdb on the PCR reads, gives a single entry per CDR3 protein. Among approximately 630,000 distinct CDR3 sequences listed, around 14% were seen once. The sample consisted of PBMCs, taken before TCRalphabeta/CD19-depleted stem cell transplant. The receptors derive from a girl between 2 and 10 years old with congenital amegakaryocytic thrombocytopenia, due to receive a stem cell transplant.

This clonotype was seen many times. The chain combines TRBV5-1 with TRBJ2-1; TRBD1 aligns across 10 bases. Per germline, CDR1 SGHRS and CDR2 YFSETQ. V lost 9 bases and J lost 9; bases outside the gene matches: 6. This CDR3 has 12 residues. CDR3: CATGDRGIEQFF. CDR3 in DNA: TGCGCCACGGGGGACAGGGGAATTGAGCAGTTCTTC.

The rearrangement uses TRBV5-1 and TRBJ2-1; TRBD1 might be the D (6 bases). Trimming stripped 5 bases from V and 4 bases from J, with 13 bases between. Germline lookup yields CDR1 SGHRS and CDR2 YFSETQ. The CDR3 contains 14 residues. The CDR3 sequence: CASSQDSRYNEQFF. CDR3 in DNA: TGCGCCAGCAGTCAGGACAGCAGGTACAATGAGCAGTTCTTC.

This clonotype was seen more than once but under ten times. V is TRBV28 and J is TRBJ1-5; 9 positions agree with TRBD1. The CDR3 length is 22 residues. Germline-derived CDR1 and CDR2 are MDHEN and SYDVKM. The ends lost 3 bases at V and 4 bases at J; junction bases unmatched: 25. This CDR3 is CASSFSLLRRSNRQGVNQPQHF. The CDR3 DNA reads as TGTGCCAGCAGTTTTTCCCTCTTGAGGAGGTCAAATCGACAGGGGGTTAATCAGCCCCAGCATTTT.

This clonotype was counted between two and nine times. The chain couples TRBV27 to TRBJ2-7; unclear D gene. The CDR3 consists of 13 residues. Germline CDR1 reads MNHEY; CDR2 reads SMNVEV (reference sequence). Trimming pared 5 bases from V and 7 bases from J, leaving 15 bases between. The CDR3 DNA sequence: TGTGCCAGCAGTCCCCGGGCCACCGGTGAGCAGTACTTC. Translating it yields CASSPRATGEQYF.

This clonotype was recorded at least ten times. The V gene is TRBV20-1, the J gene TRBJ2-7, with a possible D match to TRBD1 (6 bases). There are 13 residues in the CDR3. Germline V gene data show CDR1 as DFQATT and CDR2 as SNEGSKA (reference sequence). The CDR3: CGLGTPSSYEQYF. The CDR3 bases are TGCGGATTAGGGACACCCTCCTCCTACGAGCAGTACTTC.

Only a few counts were recorded for this clonotype. This rearrangement joins TRBV7-8 to TRBJ2-6; the D is unclear. This CDR3 spans 15 amino acids. Germline CDR1 SGHVS, CDR2 FQNEAQ. The V and J ends lost 6 bases and 0 bases respectively, with 9 bases between them. CDR3 nucleotide sequence: TGTGCCAGCAGAACTACCCTCTCTGGGGCCAACGTCCTGACTTTC. It is translated as CASRTTLSGANVLTF. The full variable domain, with the rest looked up from reference TRBV7-8 and TRBJ2-6, is GAGVSQSPRYKVAKRGQDVALRCDPISGHVSLFWYQQALGQGPEFLTYFQNEAQLDKSGLPSDRFFAERPEGSVSTLKIQRTQQEDSAVYLCASRTTLSGANVLTFGAGSRLTVL.

This clonotype was seen repeatedly, ten times or more. The rearrangement links TRBV5-1 to TRBJ1-4; no clear D. The CDR3 length is 15 residues. V was trimmed by 3 bases and J by 5 bases, leaving 14 bases between them. CDR1 is SGHRS and CDR2 is YFSETQ in the germline V gene. Here the CDR3 DNA reads TGCGCCAGCAGCTCCAGGACCCTCGGGAATGAAAAACTGTTTTTT. This gives the protein CASSSRTLGNEKLFF.